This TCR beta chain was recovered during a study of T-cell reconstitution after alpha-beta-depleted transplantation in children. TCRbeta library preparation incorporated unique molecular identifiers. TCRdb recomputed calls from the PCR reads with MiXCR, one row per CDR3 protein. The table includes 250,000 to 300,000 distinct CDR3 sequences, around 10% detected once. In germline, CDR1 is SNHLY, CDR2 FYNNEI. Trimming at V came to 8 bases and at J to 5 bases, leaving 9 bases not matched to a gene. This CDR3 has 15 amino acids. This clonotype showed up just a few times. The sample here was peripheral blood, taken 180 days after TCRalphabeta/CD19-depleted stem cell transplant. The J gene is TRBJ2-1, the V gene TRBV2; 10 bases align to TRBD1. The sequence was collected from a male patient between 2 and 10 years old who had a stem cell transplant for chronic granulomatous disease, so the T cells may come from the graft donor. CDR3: CASRFRDRGDNEQFF. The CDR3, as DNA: TGTGCCAGCCGTTTCCGGGACAGGGGAGACAATGAGCAGTTCTTC.